This T cell receptor beta chain stems from a study of multiple sclerosis patients with progressive multifocal leukoencephalopathy. This clone has only one observation. What it recognizes is unknown. Sample time point: before natalizumab initiation. T0 blood was collected before the first natalizumab infusion. Findings and caveats of the study: In most PML patients, TRB repertoires appeared less diverse by entropy.

Profiled with immunoSEQ multiplex PCR; TCRdb holds only in-frame clones, not every one. Of tens of thousands of clones in the sample, 80% to 95% were seen once. CDR1 LNHDA and CDR2 SQIVND come from the germline V gene (reference sequence). V dropped 1 base and J dropped 2; count of bases not matched to a gene: 5. This CDR3 region has 16 residues. The genes are TRBV19 and TRBJ2-3, with TRBD1 identical over 8 bases. The TCR was taken from a man aged 25 to 40 with multiple sclerosis. The sequencing input was PBMCs. DNA of the CDR3: TGTGCCAGTAGTATAGGACAGGGGAGAACCACAGATACGCAGTATTTT. Protein product: CASSIGQGRTTDTQYF.